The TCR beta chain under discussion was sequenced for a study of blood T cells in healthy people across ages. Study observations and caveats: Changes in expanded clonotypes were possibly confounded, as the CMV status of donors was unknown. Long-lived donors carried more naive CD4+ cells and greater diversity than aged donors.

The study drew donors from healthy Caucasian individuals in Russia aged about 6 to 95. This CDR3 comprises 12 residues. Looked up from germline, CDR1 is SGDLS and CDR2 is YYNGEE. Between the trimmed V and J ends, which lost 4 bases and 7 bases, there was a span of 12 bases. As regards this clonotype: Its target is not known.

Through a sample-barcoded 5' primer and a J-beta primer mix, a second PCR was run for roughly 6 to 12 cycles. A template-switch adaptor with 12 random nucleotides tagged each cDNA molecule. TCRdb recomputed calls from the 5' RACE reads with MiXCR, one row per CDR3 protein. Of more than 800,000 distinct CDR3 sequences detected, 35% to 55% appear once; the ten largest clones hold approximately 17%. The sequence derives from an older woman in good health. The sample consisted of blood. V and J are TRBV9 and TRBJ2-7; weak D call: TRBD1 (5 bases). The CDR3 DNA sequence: TGTGCCAGCAGCCCCCCGGACAATGAGCAGTACTTC. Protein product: CASSPPDNEQYF.